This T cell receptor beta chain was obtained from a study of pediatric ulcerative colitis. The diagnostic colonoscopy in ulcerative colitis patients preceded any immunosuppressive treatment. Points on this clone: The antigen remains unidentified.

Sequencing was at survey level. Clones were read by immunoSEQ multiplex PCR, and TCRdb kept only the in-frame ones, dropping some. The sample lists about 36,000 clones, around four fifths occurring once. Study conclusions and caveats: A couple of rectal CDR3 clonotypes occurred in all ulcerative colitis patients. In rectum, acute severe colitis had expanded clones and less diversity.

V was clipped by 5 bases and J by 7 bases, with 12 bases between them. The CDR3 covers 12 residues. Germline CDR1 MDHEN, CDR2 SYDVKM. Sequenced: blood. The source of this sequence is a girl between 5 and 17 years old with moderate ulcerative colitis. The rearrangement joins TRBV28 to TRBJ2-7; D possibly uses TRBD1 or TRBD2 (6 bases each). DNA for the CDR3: TGTGCCAGCAGTAGTAGGGGGGCAGAGCAGTACTTC. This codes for CASSSRGAEQYF.